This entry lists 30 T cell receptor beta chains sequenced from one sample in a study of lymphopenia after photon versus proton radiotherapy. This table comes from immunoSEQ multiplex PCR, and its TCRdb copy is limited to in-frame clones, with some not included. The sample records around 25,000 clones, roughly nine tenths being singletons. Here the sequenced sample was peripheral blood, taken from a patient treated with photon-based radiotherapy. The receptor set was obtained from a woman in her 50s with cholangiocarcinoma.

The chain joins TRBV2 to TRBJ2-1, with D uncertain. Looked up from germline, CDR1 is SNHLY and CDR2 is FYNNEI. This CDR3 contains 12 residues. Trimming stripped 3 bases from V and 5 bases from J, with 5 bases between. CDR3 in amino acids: CASSDGDNEQFF. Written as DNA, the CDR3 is TGTGCCAGCAGTGACGGAGACAATGAGCAGTTCTTC.

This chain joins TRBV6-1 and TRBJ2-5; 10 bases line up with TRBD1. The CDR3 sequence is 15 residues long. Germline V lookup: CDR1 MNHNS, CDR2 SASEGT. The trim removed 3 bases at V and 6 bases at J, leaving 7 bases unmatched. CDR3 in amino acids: CASSEMDRGWQTQYF. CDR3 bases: TGTGCCAGCAGTGAGATGGACAGGGGGTGGCAGACCCAGTACTTC.

The CDR3 DNA follows: TGTGCCAGCAGCCGCGGGGGGCTCTATGGCTACACCTTC. Translated, it gives CASSRGGLYGYTF. V and J are TRBV5-6 and TRBJ1-2; the D gene is possibly TRBD1 (6 bases). The ends were cut back, 4 bases at V and 4 bases at J, with 11 bases in the middle. Germline-derived CDR1 and CDR2 are SGHDT and YYEEEE. CDR3 length: 13 amino acids.

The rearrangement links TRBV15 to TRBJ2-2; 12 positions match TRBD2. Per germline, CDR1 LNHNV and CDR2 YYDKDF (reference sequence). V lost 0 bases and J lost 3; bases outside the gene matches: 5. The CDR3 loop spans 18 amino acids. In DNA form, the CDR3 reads TGTGCCACCAGCAGAGAAGTGACTAGCGGGGGTTACACCGGGGAGCTGTTTTTT. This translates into CATSREVTSGGYTGELFF.

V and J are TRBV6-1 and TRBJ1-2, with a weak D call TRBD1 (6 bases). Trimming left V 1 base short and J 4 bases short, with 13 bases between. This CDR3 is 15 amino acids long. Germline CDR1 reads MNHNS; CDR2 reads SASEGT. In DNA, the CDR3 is TGTGCCAGCAGTGAAGTTTCAGGGGAGGGCTATGGCTACACCTTC. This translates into CASSEVSGEGYGYTF.

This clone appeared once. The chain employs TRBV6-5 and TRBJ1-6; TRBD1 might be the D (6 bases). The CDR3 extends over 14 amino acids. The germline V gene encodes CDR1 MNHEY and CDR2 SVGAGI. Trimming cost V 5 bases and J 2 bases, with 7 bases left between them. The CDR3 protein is CASSAGAYNSPLHF. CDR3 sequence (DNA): TGTGCCAGCAGTGCAGGGGCCTATAATTCACCCCTCCACTTT.

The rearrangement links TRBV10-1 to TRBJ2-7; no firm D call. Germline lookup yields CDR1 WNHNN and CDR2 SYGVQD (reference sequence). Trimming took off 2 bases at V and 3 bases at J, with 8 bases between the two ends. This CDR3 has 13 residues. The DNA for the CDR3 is TGCGCCAGCAGTGAGCGGCCGAACTACGAGCAGTACTTC. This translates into CASSERPNYEQYF.

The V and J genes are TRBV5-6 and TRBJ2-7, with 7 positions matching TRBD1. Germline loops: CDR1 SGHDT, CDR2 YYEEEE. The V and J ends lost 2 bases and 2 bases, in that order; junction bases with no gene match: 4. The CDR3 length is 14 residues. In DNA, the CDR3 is TGTGCCAGCAGCTTCGACAGGGTCACCTACGAGCAGTACTTC. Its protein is CASSFDRVTYEQYF. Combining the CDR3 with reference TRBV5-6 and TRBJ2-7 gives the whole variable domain DAGVTQSPTHLIKTRGQQVTLRCSPKSGHDTVSWYQQALGQGPQFIFQYYEEEERQRGNFPDRFSGHQFPNYSSELNVNALLLGDSALYLCASSFDRVTYEQYFGPGTRLTVT.

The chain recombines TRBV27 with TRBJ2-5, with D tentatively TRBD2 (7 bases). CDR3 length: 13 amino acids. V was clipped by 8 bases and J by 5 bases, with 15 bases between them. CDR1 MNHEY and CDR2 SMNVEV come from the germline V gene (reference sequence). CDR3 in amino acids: CASGGAFLETQYF. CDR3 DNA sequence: TGTGCCAGCGGGGGGGCCTTTTTGGAGACCCAGTACTTC.

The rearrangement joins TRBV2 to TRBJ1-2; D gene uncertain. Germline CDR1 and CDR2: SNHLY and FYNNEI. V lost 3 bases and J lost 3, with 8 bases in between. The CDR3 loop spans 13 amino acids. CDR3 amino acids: CASSDYKYYGYTF. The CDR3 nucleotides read TGTGCCAGCAGTGATTACAAGTACTATGGCTACACCTTC. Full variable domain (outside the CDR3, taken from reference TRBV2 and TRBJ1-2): EPEVTQTPSHQVTQMGQEVILRCVPISNHLYFYWYRQILGQKVEFLVSFYNNEISEKSEIFDDQFSVERPDGSNFTLKIRSTKLEDSAMYFCASSDYKYYGYTFGSGTRLTVV.

CDR3: CASSPNPDSNQPQHF. In DNA, the CDR3 is TGTGCCAGCTCACCAAACCCAGATAGCAATCAGCCCCAGCATTTT. The chain is built from TRBV18 and TRBJ1-5, with D uncertain. The germline V gene has CDR1 KGHSH and CDR2 LQKENI. V shed 2 bases and J shed 0 bases, with 8 bases lying between them. The CDR3 is 15 residues long.

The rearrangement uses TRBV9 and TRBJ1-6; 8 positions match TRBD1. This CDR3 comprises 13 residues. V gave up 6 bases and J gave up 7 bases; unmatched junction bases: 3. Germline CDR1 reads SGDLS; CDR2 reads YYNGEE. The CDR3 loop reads CASTRDRNSPLHF. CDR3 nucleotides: TGTGCCAGCACCCGGGACAGGAATTCACCCCTCCACTTT.

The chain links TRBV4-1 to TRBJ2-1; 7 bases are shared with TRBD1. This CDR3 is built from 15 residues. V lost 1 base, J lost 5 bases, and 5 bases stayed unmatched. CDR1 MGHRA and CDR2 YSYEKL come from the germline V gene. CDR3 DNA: TGCGCCAGCAGCCAAGTTGAGGGGGCGGACAATGAGCAGTTCTTC. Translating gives CASSQVEGADNEQFF.

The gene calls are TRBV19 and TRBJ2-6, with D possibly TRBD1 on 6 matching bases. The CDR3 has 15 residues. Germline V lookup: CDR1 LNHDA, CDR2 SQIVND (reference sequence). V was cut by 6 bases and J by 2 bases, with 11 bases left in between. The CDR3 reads CASSVTGTGANVLTF. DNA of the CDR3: TGTGCCAGTAGCGTGACAGGAACTGGGGCCAACGTCCTGACTTTC.

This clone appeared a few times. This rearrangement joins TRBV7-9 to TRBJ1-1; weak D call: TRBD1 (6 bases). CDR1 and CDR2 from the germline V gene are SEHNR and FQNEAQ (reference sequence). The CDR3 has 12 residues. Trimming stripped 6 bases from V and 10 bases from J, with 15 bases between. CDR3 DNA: TGTGCCAGCAGTTACAGGGCTCGGAGAGCTTTCTTT. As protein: CASSYRARRAFF. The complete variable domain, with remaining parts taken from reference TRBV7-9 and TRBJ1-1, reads DTGVSQNPRHKITKRGQNVTFRCDPISEHNRLYWYRQTLGQGPEFLTYFQNEAQLEKSRLLSDRFSAERPKGSFSTLEIQRTEQGDSAMYLCASSYRARRAFFGQGTRLTVV.

The CDR3 nucleotides are TGCGCCAGCAGCTTGAGAGACCCCTACGAGCAGTACTTC. Amino acids: CASSLRDPYEQYF. The V call is TRBV5-1, the J call TRBJ2-7; the D is unclear. Trimming shortened V by 1 base and J by 2 bases, and 7 bases separated the two germline ends. Germline assignment: CDR1 SGHRS and CDR2 YFSETQ. This CDR3 region has 13 residues.

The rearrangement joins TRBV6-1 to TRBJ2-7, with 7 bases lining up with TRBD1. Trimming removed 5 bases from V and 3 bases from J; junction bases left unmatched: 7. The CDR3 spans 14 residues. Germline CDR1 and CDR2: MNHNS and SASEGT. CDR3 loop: CASSFPGQVYEQYF. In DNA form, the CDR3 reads TGTGCCAGCAGTTTCCCCGGACAGGTCTACGAGCAGTACTTC.

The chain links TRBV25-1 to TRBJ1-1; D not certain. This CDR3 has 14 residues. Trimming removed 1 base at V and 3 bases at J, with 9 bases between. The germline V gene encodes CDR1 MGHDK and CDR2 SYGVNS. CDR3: CASSELTTDTEAFF. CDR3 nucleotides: TGTGCCAGCAGTGAATTGACTACTGACACTGAAGCTTTCTTT.

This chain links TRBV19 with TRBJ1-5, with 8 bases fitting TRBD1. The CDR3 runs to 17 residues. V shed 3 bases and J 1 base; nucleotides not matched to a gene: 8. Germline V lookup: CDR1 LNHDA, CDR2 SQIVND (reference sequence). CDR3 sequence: CASSIQAGGPSNQPQHF. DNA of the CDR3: TGTGCCAGTAGTATCCAGGCAGGGGGCCCGAGCAATCAGCCCCAGCATTTT.

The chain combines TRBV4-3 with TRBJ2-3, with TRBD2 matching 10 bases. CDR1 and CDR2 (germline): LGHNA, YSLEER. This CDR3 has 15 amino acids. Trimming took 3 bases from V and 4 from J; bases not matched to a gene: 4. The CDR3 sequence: CASSQIAGGSDTQYF. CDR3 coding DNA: TGCGCCAGCAGCCAGATAGCGGGGGGCTCAGATACGCAGTATTTT.

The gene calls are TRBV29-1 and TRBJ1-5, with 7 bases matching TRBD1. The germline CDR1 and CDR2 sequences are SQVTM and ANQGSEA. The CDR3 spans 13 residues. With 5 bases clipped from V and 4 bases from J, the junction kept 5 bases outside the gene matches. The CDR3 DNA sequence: TGCAGCGTTCTGGGACAGCCGAATCAGCCCCAGCATTTT. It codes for CSVLGQPNQPQHF.

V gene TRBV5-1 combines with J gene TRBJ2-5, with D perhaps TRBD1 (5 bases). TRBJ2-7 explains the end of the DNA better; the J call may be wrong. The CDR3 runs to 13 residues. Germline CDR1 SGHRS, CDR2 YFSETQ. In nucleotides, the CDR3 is TGCGCCAGCAGCTTCCAGGGCTCCTACGAGCAGTACTTC. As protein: CASSFQGSYEQYF.

CDR3: CASSILQGVTGELFF. The DNA of the CDR3 is TGTGCCAGTAGTATCCTACAGGGGGTCACCGGGGAGCTGTTTTTT. V usage is TRBV19 and J usage is TRBJ2-2; TRBD1 aligns across 8 bases. The CDR3 length is 15 residues. V dropped 3 bases and J dropped 4; count of bases not matched to a gene: 4. Germline assignment: CDR1 LNHDA and CDR2 SQIVND (reference sequence).

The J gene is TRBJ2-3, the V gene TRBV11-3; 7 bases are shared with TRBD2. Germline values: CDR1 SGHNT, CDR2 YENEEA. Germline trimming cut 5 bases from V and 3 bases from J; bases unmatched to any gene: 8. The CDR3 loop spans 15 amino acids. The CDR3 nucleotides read TGTGCCAGCAGCATGATCGGGGGGTTTACAGATACGCAGTATTTT. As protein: CASSMIGGFTDTQYF. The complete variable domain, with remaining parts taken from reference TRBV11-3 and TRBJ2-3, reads EAGVVQSPRYKIIEKKQPVAFWCNPISGHNTLYWYLQNLGQGPELLIRYENEEAVDDSQLPKDRFSAERLKGVDSTLKIQPAELGDSAVYLCASSMIGGFTDTQYFGPGTRLTVL.

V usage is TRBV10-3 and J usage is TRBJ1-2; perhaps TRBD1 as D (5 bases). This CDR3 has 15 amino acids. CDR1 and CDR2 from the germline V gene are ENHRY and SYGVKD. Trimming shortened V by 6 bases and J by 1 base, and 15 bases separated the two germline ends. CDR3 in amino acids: CAIRGQGEGNYGYTF. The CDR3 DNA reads TGTGCCATCAGGGGGCAGGGAGAGGGTAACTATGGCTACACCTTC.

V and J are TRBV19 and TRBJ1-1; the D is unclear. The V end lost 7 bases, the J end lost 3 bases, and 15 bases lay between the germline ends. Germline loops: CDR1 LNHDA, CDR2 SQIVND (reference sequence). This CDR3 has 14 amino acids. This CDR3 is CASTSGEYDTEAFF. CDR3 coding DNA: TGTGCCAGTACATCCGGGGAGTATGACACTGAAGCTTTCTTT.

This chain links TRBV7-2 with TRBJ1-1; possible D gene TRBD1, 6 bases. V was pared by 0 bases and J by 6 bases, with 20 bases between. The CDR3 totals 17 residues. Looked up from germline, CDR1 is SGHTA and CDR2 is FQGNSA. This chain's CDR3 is CASSLALVVGRGAEAFF. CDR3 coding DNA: TGTGCCAGCAGCTTAGCGCTTGTAGTCGGGAGGGGGGCTGAAGCTTTCTTT.

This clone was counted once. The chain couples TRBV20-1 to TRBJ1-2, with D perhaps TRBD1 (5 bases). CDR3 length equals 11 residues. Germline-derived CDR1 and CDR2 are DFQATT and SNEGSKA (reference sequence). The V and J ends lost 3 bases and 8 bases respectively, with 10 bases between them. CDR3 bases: TGCAGTGCTAGCCAACAGGCGGGCTACACCTTC. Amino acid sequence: CSASQQAGYTF.

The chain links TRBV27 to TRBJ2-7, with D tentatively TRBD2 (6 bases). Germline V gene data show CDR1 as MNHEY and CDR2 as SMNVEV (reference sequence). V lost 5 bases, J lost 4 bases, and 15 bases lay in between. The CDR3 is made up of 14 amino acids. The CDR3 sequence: CASSPHLAVYEQYF. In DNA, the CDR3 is TGTGCCAGCAGTCCCCACTTAGCGGTGTACGAGCAGTACTTC.

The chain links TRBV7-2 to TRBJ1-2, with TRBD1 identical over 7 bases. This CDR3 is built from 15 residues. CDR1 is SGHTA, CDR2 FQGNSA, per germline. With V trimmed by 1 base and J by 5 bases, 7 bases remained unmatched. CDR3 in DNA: TGTGCCAGCAGCTTAGAACAGGGGTCTGGATATGGCTACACCTTC. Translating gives CASSLEQGSGYGYTF.